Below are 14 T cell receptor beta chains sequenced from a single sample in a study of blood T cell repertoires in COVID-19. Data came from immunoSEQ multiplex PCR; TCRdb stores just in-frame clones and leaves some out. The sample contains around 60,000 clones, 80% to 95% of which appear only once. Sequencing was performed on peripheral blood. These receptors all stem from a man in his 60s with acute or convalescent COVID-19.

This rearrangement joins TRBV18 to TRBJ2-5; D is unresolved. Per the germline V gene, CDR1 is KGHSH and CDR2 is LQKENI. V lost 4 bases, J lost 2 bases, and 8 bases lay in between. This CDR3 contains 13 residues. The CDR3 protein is CASSRQVQETQYF. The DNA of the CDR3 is TGTGCCAGCTCACGACAAGTTCAAGAGACCCAGTACTTC.

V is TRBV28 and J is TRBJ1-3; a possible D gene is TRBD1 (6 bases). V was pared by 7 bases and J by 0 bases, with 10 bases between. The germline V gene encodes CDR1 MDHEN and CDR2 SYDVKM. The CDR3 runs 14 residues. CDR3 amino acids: CASNGQPSGNTIYF. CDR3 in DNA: TGTGCCAGCAACGGACAGCCCTCTGGAAACACCATATATTTT.

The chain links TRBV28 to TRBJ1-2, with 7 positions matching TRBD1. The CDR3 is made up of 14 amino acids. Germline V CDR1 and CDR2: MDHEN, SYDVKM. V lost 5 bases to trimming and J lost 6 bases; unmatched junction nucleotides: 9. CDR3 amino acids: CASSLTQTGNGYTF. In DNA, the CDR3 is TGTGCCAGCAGTCTGACCCAGACAGGGAATGGCTACACCTTC.

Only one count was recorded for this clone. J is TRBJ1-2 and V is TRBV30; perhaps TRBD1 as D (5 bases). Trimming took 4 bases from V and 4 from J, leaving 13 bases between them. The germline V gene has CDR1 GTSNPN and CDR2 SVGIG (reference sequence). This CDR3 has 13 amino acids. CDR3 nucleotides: TGTGCCTGGAAACAGGTAGAGAGCTATGGCTACACCTTC. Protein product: CAWKQVESYGYTF.

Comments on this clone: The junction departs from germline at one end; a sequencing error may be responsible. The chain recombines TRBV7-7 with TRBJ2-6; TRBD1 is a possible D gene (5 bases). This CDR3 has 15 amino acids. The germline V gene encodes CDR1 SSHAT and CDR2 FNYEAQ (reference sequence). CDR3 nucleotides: TGTGCTAGCAGCTCCCAGGGTGCTGGGGCCAACGTCCTGACTTTC. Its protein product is CASSSQGAGANVLTF.

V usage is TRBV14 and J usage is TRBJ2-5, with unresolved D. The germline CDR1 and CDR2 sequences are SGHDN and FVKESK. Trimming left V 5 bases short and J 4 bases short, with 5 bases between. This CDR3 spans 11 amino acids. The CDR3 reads CASSSRETQYF. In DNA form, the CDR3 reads TGTGCCAGCAGCTCCCGAGAGACCCAGTACTTC.

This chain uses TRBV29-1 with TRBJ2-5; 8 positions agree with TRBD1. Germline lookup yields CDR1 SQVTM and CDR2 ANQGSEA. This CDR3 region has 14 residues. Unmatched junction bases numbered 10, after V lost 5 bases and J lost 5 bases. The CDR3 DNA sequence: TGCAGCGTTAAAGGACAGGGTTGGTGGGAGACCCAGTACTTC. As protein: CSVKGQGWWETQYF.

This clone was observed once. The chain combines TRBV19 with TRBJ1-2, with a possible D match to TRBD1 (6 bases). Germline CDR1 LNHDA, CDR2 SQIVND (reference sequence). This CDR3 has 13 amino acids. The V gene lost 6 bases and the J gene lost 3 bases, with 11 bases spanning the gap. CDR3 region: CASSLGGDYGYTF. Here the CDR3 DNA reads TGTGCCAGTAGCCTAGGGGGGGACTATGGCTACACCTTC.

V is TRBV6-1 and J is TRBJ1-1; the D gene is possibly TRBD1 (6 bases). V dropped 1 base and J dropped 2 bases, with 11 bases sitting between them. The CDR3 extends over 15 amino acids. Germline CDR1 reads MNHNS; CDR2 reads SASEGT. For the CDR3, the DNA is TGTGCCAGCAGTGAAGTCGCAGGGGCCAACACTGAAGCTTTCTTT. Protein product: CASSEVAGANTEAFF.

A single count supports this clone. The CDR3 coding sequence is TGTGCCAGCAGCCTCAGACAGACCTCGAGGTGGGAGACCCAGTACTTC. Its translation: CASSLRQTSRWETQYF. The chain employs TRBV11-2 and TRBJ2-5; D might be TRBD1 (5 bases). Between the trimmed V and J ends, which lost 5 bases and 5 bases, there was a span of 21 bases. The CDR3 contains 16 residues. CDR1 SGHAT and CDR2 FQNNGV come from the germline V gene.

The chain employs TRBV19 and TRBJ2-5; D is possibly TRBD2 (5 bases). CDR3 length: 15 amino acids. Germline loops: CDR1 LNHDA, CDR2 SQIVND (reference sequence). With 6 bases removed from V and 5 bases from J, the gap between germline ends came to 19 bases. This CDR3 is CASRSRGDFRETQYF. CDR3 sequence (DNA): TGTGCCAGTAGGTCTCGGGGTGACTTTAGGGAGACCCAGTACTTC. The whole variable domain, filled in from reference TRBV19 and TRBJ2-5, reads DGGITQSPKYLFRKEGQNVTLSCEQNLNHDAMYWYRQDPGQGLRLIYYSQIVNDFQKGDIAEGYSVSREKKESFPLTVTSAQKNPTAFYLCASRSRGDFRETQYFGPGTRLLVL.

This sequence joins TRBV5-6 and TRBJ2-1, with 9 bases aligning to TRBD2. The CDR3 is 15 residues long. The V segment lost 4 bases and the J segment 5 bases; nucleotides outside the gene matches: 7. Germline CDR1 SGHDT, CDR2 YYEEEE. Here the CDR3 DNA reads TGTGCCAGCAGCAAGGGACTAGCTGCCCACAATGAGCAGTTCTTC. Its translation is CASSKGLAAHNEQFF.

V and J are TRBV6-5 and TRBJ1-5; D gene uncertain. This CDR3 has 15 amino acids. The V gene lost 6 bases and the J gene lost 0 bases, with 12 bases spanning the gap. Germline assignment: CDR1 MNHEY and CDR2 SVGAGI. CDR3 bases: TGTGCCAGCAGAGTGAGCGGGGATAGCAATCAGCCCCAGCATTTT. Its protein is CASRVSGDSNQPQHF.

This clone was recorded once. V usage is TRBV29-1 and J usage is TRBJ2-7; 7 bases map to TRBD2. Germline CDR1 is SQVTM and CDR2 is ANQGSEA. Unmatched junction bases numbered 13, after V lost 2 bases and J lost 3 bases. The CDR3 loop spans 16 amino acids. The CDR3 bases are TGCAGCGTTGAAAATATAGCGGGTGACAGCTACTACGAGCAGTACTTC. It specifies CSVENIAGDSYYEQYF.